In this sample, the clone carrying this TCR beta chain turned up many times. Its specificity is unknown. Treatment of any kind had been given to no patient before thyroid surgery. The germline V gene has CDR1 SGHTA and CDR2 FQGNSA. V lost 11 bases, J lost 4 bases, and 14 bases stayed unmatched. The CDR3 covers 15 residues. The sample comes from a study of metastatic and nonmetastatic thyroid tumors. Study summary: Thyroid patients, malignant and benign, had repertoires compared across blood and tumor or nodule tissue. Study findings and constraints: The study reportedly found significantly higher TCR beta diversity in malignant thyroid tumors than benign nodules, in blood and tumor.

Per the original data handling: CDR3 was compared across clinicopathological groups, and the resulting differences were used to build a distant-metastasis classifier for papillary thyroid cancer. TCRdb re-analyzed the PCR reads through MiXCR. TCRdb, not the original authors, processed these V and J calls. The sample has some 24,000 clones; around 21% are singletons. The sequence was collected from a male donor with papillary thyroid cancer or a benign thyroid nodule (not recorded which). Some clones in this sample may be carry-over from other donors' samples. The sequencing input was blood. The chain links TRBV7-2 to TRBJ2-1; 7 nucleotides align to TRBD2. CDR3 in amino acids: CAGGTGLPIYNEQFF. The CDR3, as DNA: TGTGCCGGGGGGACGGGACTACCAATATACAATGAGCAGTTCTTC. Using reference TRBV7-2 and TRBJ2-1 for the parts outside the CDR3, the full variable domain is GAGVSQSPSNKVTEKGKDVELRCDPISGHTALYWYRQSLGQGLEFLIYFQGNSAPDKSGLPSDRFSAERTGGSVSTLTIQRTQQEDSAVYLCAGGTGLPIYNEQFFGPGTRLTVL.